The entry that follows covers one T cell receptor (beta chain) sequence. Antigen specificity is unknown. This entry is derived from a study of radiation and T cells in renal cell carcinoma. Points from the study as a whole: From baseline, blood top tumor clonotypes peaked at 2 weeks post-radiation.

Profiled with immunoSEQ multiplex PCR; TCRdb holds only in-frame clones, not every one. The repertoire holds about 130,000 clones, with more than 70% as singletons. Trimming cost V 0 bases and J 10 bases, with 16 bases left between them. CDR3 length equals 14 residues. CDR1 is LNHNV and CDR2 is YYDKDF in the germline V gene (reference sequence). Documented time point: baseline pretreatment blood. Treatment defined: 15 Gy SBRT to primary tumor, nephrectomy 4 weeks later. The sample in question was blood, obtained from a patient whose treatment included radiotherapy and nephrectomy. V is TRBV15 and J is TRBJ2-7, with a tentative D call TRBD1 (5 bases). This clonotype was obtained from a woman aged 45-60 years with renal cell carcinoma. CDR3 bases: TGTGCCACCAGCAGAGATCTTCGGACACAAGATCAGTACTTC. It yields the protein CATSRDLRTQDQYF.